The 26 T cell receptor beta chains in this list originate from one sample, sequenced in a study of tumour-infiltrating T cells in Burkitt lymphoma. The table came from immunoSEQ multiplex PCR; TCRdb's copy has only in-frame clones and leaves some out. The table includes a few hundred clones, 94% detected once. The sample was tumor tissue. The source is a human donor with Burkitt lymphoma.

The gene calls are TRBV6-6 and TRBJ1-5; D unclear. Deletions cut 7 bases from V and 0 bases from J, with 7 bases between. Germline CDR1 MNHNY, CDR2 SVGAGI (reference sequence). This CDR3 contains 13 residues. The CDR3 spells CASNKYSNQPQHF. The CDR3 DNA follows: TGTGCCAGCAACAAATATAGCAATCAGCCCCAGCATTTT.

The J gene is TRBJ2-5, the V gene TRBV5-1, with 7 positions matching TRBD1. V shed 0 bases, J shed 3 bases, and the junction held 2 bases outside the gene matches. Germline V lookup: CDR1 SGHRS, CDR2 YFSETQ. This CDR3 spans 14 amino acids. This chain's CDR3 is CASSLGQGEETQYF. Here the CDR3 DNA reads TGCGCCAGCAGCTTGGGACAGGGAGAAGAGACCCAGTACTTC.

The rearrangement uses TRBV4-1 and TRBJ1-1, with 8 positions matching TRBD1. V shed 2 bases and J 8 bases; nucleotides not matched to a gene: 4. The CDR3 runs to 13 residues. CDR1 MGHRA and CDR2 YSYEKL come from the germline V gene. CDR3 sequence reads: CASSQTGQGEAFF. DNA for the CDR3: TGCGCCAGCAGCCAAACCGGACAGGGAGAAGCTTTCTTT.

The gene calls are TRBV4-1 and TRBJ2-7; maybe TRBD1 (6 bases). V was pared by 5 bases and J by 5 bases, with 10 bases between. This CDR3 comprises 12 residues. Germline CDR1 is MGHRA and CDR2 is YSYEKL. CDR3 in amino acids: CASSETGNEQYF. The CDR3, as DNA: TGCGCCAGCAGCGAAACAGGGAACGAGCAGTACTTC.

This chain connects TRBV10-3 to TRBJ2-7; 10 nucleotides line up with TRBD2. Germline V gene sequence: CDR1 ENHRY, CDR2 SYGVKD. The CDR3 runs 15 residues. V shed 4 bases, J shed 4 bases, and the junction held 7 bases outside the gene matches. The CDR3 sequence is CAISAEAGGPYEQYF. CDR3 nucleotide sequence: TGTGCCATCAGTGCAGAAGCGGGGGGGCCGTACGAGCAGTACTTC.

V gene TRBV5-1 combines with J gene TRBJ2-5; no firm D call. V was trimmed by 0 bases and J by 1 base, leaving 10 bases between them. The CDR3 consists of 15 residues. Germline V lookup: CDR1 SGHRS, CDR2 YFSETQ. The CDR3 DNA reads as TGCGCCAGCAGCTTGGATGACGGAATCCAAGAGACCCAGTACTTC. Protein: CASSLDDGIQETQYF. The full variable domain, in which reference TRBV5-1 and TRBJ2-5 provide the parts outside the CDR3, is KAGVTQTPRYLIKTRGQQVTLSCSPISGHRSVSWYQQTPGQGLQFLFEYFSETQRNKGNFPGRFSGRQFSNSRSEMNVSTLELGDSALYLCASSLDDGIQETQYFGPGTRLLVL.

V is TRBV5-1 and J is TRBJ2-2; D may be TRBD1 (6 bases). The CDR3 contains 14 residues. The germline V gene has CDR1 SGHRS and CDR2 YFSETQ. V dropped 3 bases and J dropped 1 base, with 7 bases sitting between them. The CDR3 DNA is TGCGCCAGCAGCTCGACAGGGAACACCGGGGAGCTGTTTTTT. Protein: CASSSTGNTGELFF.

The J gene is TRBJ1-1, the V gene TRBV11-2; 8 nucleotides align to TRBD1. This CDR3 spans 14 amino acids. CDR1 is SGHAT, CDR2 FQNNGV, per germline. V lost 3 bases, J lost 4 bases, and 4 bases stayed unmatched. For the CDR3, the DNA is TGTGCCAGCAGCTTCGGACAGGGCGGCACTGAAGCTTTCTTT. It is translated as CASSFGQGGTEAFF.

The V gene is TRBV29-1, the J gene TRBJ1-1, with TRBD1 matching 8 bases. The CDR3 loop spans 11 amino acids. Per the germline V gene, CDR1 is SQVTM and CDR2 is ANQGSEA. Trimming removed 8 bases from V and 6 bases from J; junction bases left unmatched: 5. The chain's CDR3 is CSTGQDPEAFF. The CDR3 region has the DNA TGCAGCACGGGACAGGACCCTGAAGCTTTCTTT.

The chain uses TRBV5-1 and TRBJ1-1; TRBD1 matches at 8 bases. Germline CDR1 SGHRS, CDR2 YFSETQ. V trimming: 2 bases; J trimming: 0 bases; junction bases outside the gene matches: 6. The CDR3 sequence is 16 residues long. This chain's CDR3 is CASSFHRGEVNTEAFF. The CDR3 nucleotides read TGCGCCAGCAGCTTTCACAGGGGGGAGGTGAACACTGAAGCTTTCTTT.

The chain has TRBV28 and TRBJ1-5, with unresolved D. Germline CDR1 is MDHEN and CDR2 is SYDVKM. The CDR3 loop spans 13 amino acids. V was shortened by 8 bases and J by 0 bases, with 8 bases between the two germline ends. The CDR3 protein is CASGSASNQPQHF. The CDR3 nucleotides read TGTGCCAGCGGGTCGGCTAGCAATCAGCCCCAGCATTTT.

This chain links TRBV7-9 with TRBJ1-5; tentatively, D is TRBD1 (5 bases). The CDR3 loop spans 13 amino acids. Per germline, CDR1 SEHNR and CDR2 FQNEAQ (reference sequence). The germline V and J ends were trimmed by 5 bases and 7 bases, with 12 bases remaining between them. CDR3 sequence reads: CASSRGGAQPQHF. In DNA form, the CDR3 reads TGTGCCAGCAGCCGAGGCGGGGCCCAGCCCCAGCATTTT.

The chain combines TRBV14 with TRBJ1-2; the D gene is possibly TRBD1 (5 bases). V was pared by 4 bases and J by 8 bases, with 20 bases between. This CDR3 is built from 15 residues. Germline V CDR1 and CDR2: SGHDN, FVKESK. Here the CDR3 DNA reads TGTGCCAGCAGCCCAAGAATGGGGCCCTCGGAGGGCTACACCTTC. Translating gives CASSPRMGPSEGYTF.

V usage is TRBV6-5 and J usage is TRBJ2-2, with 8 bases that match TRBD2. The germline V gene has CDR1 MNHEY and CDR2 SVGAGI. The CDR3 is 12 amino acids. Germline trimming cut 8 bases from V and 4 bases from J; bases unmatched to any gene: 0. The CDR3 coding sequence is TGTGCCAGCGGGACTAGCACCGGGGAGCTGTTTTTT. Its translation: CASGTSTGELFF.

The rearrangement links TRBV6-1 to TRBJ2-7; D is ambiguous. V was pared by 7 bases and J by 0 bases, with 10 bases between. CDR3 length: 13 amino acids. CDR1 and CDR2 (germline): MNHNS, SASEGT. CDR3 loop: CASISQFSYEQYF. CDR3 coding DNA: TGTGCCAGCATCAGCCAATTCTCCTACGAGCAGTACTTC.

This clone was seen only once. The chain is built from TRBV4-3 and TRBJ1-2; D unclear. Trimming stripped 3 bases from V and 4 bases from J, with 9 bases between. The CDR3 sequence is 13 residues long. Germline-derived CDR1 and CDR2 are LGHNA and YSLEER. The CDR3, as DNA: TGCGCCAGCAGCCAGACGGGATCCTATGGCTACACCTTC. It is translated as CASSQTGSYGYTF.

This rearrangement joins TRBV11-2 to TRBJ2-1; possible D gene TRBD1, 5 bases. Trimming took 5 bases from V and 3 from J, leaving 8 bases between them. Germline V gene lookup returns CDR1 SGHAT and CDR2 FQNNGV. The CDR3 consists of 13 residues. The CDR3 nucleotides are TGTGCCAGCAGCCCGCAGGGCTACAATGAGCAGTTCTTC. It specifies CASSPQGYNEQFF. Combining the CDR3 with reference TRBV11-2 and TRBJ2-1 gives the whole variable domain EAGVAQSPRYKIIEKRQSVAFWCNPISGHATLYWYQQILGQGPKLLIQFQNNGVVDDSQLPKDRFSAERLKGVDSTLKIQPAKLEDSAVYLCASSPQGYNEQFFGPGTRLTVL.

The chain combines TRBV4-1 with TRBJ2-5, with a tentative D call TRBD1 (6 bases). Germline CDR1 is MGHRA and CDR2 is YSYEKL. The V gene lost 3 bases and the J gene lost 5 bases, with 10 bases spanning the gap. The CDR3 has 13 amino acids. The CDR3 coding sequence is TGCGCCAGCAGCCAGGGGGCAGGGGAGACCCAGTACTTC. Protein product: CASSQGAGETQYF.

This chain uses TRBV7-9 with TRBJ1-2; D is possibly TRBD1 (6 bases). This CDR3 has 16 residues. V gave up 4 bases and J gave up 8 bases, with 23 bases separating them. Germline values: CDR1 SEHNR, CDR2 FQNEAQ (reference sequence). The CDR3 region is CASSSFRGAQGAGYTF. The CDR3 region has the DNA TGTGCCAGCAGCTCCTTCCGCGGAGCACAGGGTGCCGGCTACACCTTC.

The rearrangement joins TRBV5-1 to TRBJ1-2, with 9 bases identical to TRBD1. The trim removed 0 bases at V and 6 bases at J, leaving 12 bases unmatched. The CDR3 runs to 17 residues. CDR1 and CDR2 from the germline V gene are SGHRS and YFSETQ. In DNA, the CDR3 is TGCGCCAGCAGCTTGGCCCCCCGGACAGGGGCAGGGCATGGCTACACCTTC. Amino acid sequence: CASSLAPRTGAGHGYTF.

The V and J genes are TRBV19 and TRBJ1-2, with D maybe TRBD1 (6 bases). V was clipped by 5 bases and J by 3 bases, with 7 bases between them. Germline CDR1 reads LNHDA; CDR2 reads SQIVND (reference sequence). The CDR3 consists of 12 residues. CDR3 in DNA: TGTGCCAGTAGTGGACAGTACTATGGCTACACCTTC. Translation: CASSGQYYGYTF. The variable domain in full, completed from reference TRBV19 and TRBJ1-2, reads DGGITQSPKYLFRKEGQNVTLSCEQNLNHDAMYWYRQDPGQGLRLIYYSQIVNDFQKGDIAEGYSVSREKKESFPLTVTSAQKNPTAFYLCASSGQYYGYTFGSGTRLTVV.

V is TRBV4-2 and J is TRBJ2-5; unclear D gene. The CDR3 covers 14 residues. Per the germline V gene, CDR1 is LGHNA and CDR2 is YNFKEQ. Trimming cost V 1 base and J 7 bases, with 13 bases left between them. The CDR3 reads CASSQGTLPGTQYF. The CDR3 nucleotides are TGTGCCAGCAGCCAAGGGACGCTACCGGGGACCCAGTACTTC.

CDR3 loop: CASSAGRTSYEQYF. The DNA of the CDR3 is TGTGCCAGCAGTGCGGGACGGACCTCCTACGAGCAGTACTTC. The chain uses TRBV6-5 and TRBJ2-7; possibly TRBD2 for D (6 bases). The V gene's germline CDR1 is MNHEY and CDR2 SVGAGI. This CDR3 is built from 14 residues. V was clipped by 5 bases and J by 0 bases, with 11 bases between them.

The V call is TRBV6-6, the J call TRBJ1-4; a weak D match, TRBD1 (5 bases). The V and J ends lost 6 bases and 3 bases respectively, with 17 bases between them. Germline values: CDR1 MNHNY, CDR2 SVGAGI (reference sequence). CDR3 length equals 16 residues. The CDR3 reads CASSQTATDPNEKLFF. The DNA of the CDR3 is TGTGCCAGCAGCCAGACAGCCACAGACCCTAATGAAAAACTGTTTTTT.

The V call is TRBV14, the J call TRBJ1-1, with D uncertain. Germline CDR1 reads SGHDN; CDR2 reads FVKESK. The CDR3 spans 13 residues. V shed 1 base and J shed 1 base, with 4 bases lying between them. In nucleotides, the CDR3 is TGTGCCAGCAGCCAAGGTGGGAACACTGAAGCTTTCTTT. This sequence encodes CASSQGGNTEAFF.

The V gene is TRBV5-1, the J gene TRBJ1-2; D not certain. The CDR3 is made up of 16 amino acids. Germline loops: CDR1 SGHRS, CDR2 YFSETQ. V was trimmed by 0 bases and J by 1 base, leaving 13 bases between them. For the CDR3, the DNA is TGCGCCAGCAGCTTGGGGGCCGGGTCTTTTAACTATGGCTACACCTTC. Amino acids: CASSLGAGSFNYGYTF.